This TCR beta chain originates from a study of blood T cell repertoires in COVID-19. The wider study: Samples of COVID-19 (acute and convalescent) were obtained from the United States, Italy and Spain. PBMCs, B-cell-depleted T cells, or T cells were the source of the cDNA or gDNA that made up the material.

This clone appeared a few times. Clinical history reported by participants formed the basis on which cohorts were assigned. Authors' data handling: Amplification of reference gene primers was used by the study to estimate nucleated cell counts. The protocol was immunoSEQ multiplex PCR, while the TCRdb copy is restricted to in-frame clones and leaves out a portion. V and J calls and clone size are as listed in that table; D and trimming were resolved from the DNA. The sample consists of around 480,000 clones, about 90% of them appearing once. With 6 bases clipped from V and 7 bases from J, the junction kept 11 bases outside the gene matches. The CDR3 contains 14 residues. From germline, CDR1 is LGHNT and CDR2 FRNRAP.

The origin of this receptor is a young woman who had recovered from COVID-19. The V gene is TRBV12-5, the J gene TRBJ1-2, with 7 nucleotides matching TRBD1. The source material was PBMCs or T cells enriched from blood (not recorded which). The CDR3 DNA is TGTGCTAGTGGGATGACCGGGACAGTGAGTGGCTACACCTTC. Protein sequence: CASGMTGTVSGYTF.